Listed below are T cell receptor beta chains from one sample, sequenced in a study of brain T cells in children with intractable seizures. Generated by immunoSEQ multiplex PCR, the TCRdb table keeps only in-frame clones and is missing some. The data contain just under 65,000 clones, approximately 95% of them singletons. The sample was peripheral blood, taken at surgery. These receptors originate from a boy in the first two years of life with focal cortical dysplasia and intractable seizures. Each CDR3 is given with its conserved first and last residue. D genes are given only for firm matches.

d_call v_call cdr3_aa
- TRBV7-3 CASSLGQRGGTQYF
TRBD1 TRBV18 CASSYGQGPNYEQYF
- TRBV7-3 CASSLKGNTGELFF
- TRBV11-3 CASSLDSSRGTQYF
TRBD2 TRBV7-9 CASSFGIAGPLAKNIQYF
TRBD2 TRBV19 CASRWTSGTDTQYF
TRBD2 TRBV4-1 CASRTSGSRETQYF
TRBD2 TRBV6-5 CASRLAGALQETQYF
TRBD1 TRBV19 CASSRDREETQYF
- TRBV10-3 CASQGDSNQPQHF
- TRBV19 CASSTDSPYSNQPQHF
TRBD1 TRBV5-6 CASSPKDRDLGYTF
- TRBV19 CASSSWEEESNEKLFF
TRBD1 TRBV11-2 CASSPTGGQETQYF
- TRBV5-8 CASSLGADTEAFF
- TRBV28 CASSLRGVSNTEAFF
TRBD1 TRBV6-5 CASRQGAGETQYF
- TRBV2 CASSGLRVNGETQYF
- TRBV5-1 CASSWSWSGSYEQYF
- TRBV6-2/TRBV6-3 CASSYSWAYGYTF
TRBD1 TRBV27 CASSTSYGTGFEKLFF
TRBD1 TRBV7-2 CASSLGQGRKTDTQYF
- TRBV5-1 CASSLGGLELDEQYF
- TRBV7-2 CASSLGDYGYTF
- TRBV10-3 CAISRRDTQRGYTF
TRBD2 TRBV9 CASSSWSGGRDGELFF
TRBD1 TRBV6-6 CASSEGQAHYGYTF
- TRBV9 CASSVDQGRNTEAFF
- TRBV6-4 CASSVRGSTDTQYF
- TRBV9 CASSPYEGNTIYF
- TRBV29-1 CSVEGGDTQYF
TRBD1 TRBV2 CASKGQGGSPLHF
- TRBV11-2 CASSQTGTWPRGYTF
- TRBV28 CASSSVGQETQYF
- TRBV6-5 CASRSYNEQFF
- TRBV6-5 CASSYRPKNSPLHF
- TRBV5-4 CASSLLSPGDTDTQYF
TRBD1 TRBV7-2 CASSSDRDRGYTF
- TRBV7-2 CASSLGYYEQYF
- TRBV6-5 CASSYSMGNNYGYTF
TRBD2 TRBV12-3/TRBV12-4 CASSDLAGTEQYF
- TRBV4-3 CASSQDRFGPSSYEQYF
TRBD1 TRBV6-2/TRBV6-3 CASSYPGQGPQDGQPQHF
TRBD2 TRBV4-1 CASSQDRLAGGPYEQFF
TRBD1 TRBV29-1 CSVEMAGGTEAFF
TRBD1 TRBV27 CASSPRTGRNYGYTF
- TRBV5-1 CASSGGGDEQYF
- TRBV25-1 CASSEYRGGGETQYF
- TRBV28 CASNGEPFSYEQYF
TRBD2 TRBV7-2 CASSPLLALYNEQFF